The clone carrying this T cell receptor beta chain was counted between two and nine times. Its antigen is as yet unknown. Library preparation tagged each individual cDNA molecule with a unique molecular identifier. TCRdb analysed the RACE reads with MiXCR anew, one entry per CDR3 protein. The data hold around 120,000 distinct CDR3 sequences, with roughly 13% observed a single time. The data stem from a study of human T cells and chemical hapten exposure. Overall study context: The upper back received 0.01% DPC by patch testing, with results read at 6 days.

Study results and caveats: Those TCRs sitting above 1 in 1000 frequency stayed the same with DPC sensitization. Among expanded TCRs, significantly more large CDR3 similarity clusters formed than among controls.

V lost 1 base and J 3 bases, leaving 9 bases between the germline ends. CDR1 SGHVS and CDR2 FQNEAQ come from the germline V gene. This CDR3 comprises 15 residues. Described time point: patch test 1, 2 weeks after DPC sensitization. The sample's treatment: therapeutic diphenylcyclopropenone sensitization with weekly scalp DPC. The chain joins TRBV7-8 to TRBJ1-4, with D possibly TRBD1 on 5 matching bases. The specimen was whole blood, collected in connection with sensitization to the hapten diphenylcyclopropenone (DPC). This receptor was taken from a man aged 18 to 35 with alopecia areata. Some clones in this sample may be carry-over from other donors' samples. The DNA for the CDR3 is TGTGCCAGCAGCTTAGGCCAGGGTCCTAATGAAAAACTGTTTTTT. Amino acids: CASSLGQGPNEKLFF.